This T cell receptor (beta chain) was observed in a study of T-cell memory formation after mild COVID-19. Study as a whole: TCR clusters showed largely donor specificity. Study-level findings and limits: Contracting clones localized mainly to CM and EM when CD4+ and mainly to EMRA when CD8+.

TCRdb used MiXCR to reprocess the 5' RACE reads, holding one entry per CDR3 protein. Counted here are about 250,000 distinct CDR3 sequences, 15% occurring once; the ten biggest clones make up less than 2.5%. CDR3 size: 15 residues. Trimming took 4 bases from V and 1 from J, leaving 11 bases between them. The V gene's germline CDR1 is SGHTA and CDR2 FQGNSA. Concerning this clonotype itself: The antigen is undetermined.

This sequence originates from an adult woman who had mild COVID-19 (a few samples of this study predate the infection). Cell type and time point are not known. The chain combines TRBV7-2 with TRBJ2-1; the D is unclear. The sequenced sample consisted of PBMCs or a T cell subset sorted from them (not recorded which). This CDR3 is CASSSAPESYNEQFF. As DNA, the CDR3 is TGTGCCAGCAGCTCTGCCCCGGAGTCCTACAATGAGCAGTTCTTC.